This T cell receptor (beta chain) stems from a study of identical twins. Template switching added a universal primer binding site, and final cDNA carried unique molecular identifiers. TCRdb re-analysed the 5' RACE reads in MiXCR, keeping a single row per CDR3 protein. Among more than 1.5 million distinct CDR3 sequences listed, less than 40% were seen once. General observations from the study: With beta out-of-frame sequences, excess sharing by twins was weaker.

The CDR3 covers 18 residues. With 2 bases clipped from V and 2 bases from J, the junction kept 9 bases outside the gene matches. Germline assignment: CDR1 SGDLS and CDR2 YYNGEE. Only a few counts were recorded for this clonotype. Its specificity is not known. The sample taken for sequencing was cord blood. The clonotype was recovered from a newborn girl in good health. This chain uses TRBV9 with TRBJ2-7; 14 bases agree with TRBD2. The CDR3 DNA is TGTGCCAGCAGCGTGGGACTAGCGGGAGATCGACTCACCTACGAGCAGTACTTC. Protein product: CASSVGLAGDRLTYEQYF.